The 29 T cell receptor beta chains reported below all come from one sample, sequenced in a study of CD8+CD57+ T cells in acquired aplastic anemia. Individuals selected for sequencing had exhibited CD8+CD57+ cell expansion on flow cytometry. Investigators profiled TCR beta VDJ and CDR3 from genomic DNA template. TCRdb ran MiXCR on the reads and lists one entry per CDR3 protein. The table includes about 41,000 distinct CDR3 sequences, 60% to 70% detected once. Sequencing input: sorted CD4+, CD8+, or CD8+CD57+ T cells (not recorded which) from PBMCs. The receptors come from a human donor with aplastic anemia.

The rearrangement uses TRBV20-1 and TRBJ2-2; D gene unclear. The germline CDR1 and CDR2 sequences are DFQATT and SNEGSKA (reference sequence). CDR3 length equals 14 residues. Trimming took off 2 bases at V and 2 bases at J, with 9 bases between the two ends. The DNA for the CDR3 is TGCAGTGCTAGAAAGGGCCTTAACACCGGGGAGCTGTTTTTT. This gives the protein CSARKGLNTGELFF.

The table lists this clonotype with many counts. The chain is built from TRBV12-3 or TRBV12-4 and TRBJ2-7; tentatively, D is TRBD2 (6 bases). The CDR3 consists of 16 residues. Trimming left V 6 bases short and J 1 base short, with 19 bases between. The CDR3: CASSKIGSLGSYEQYF. In nucleotides, the CDR3 is TGTGCCAGCAGCAAAATCGGGAGCTTGGGGTCCTACGAGCAGTACTTC.

This clonotype was observed a handful of times. The chain couples TRBV20-1 to TRBJ2-5, with D unclear. V dropped 1 base and J dropped 4 bases, with 13 bases sitting between them. The germline CDR1 and CDR2 sequences are DFQATT and SNEGSKA (reference sequence). This CDR3 comprises 14 residues. The CDR3 loop reads CSARGGRFRETQYF. The CDR3 DNA sequence: TGCAGTGCTAGAGGAGGAAGATTTCGAGAGACCCAGTACTTC.

This chain links TRBV15 with TRBJ2-7, with 9 bases that match TRBD2. V shed 6 bases and J 2 bases; nucleotides not matched to a gene: 2. CDR1 and CDR2 (germline): LNHNV, YYDKDF (reference sequence). The CDR3 totals 13 residues. CDR3 sequence reads: CATRKRGAYEQYF. As DNA, the CDR3 is TGTGCCACCAGGAAGCGGGGGGCCTACGAGCAGTACTTC.

This clonotype has only a few counts. The chain couples TRBV2 to TRBJ2-1, with D possibly TRBD2 on 6 matching bases. V was cut by 4 bases and J by 5 bases, with 15 bases left in between. The length of the CDR3 is 15 residues. Germline-derived CDR1 and CDR2 are SNHLY and FYNNEI. CDR3: CASSAYRRGNNEQFF. The CDR3 coding sequence is TGTGCCAGCAGTGCCTACAGGAGGGGAAACAATGAGCAGTTCTTC.

The rearrangement joins TRBV10-3 to TRBJ2-5; maybe TRBD2 (7 bases). Germline loops: CDR1 ENHRY, CDR2 SYGVKD. The CDR3 length is 14 residues. V was cut by 7 bases and J by 1 base, with 13 bases left in between. CDR3 loop: CAINGGARQETQYF. As DNA, the CDR3 is TGTGCCATCAATGGGGGGGCCCGCCAAGAGACCCAGTACTTC.

This chain uses TRBV20-1 with TRBJ1-5; no firm D call. Per germline, CDR1 DFQATT and CDR2 SNEGSKA (reference sequence). Trimming removed 7 bases from V and 0 bases from J, with 10 bases in between. The CDR3 loop spans 13 amino acids. The CDR3 DNA follows: TGCAGTGAAGAGGATTATAGCAATCAGCCCCAGCATTTT. Encoded protein: CSEEDYSNQPQHF.

The rearrangement links TRBV13 to TRBJ1-2, with 9 nucleotides matching TRBD1. Germline V gives CDR1 PRHDT, CDR2 FYEKMQ (reference sequence). V shed 6 bases, J shed 3 bases, and the junction held 5 bases outside the gene matches. This CDR3 is 14 amino acids long. This chain's CDR3 is CASSLGQGDYGYTF. The DNA for the CDR3 is TGTGCCAGCAGTCTGGGACAGGGAGACTATGGCTACACCTTC.

This clonotype was counted ten times or more. V gene TRBV5-4 combines with J gene TRBJ1-2; 9 bases agree with TRBD1. With V trimmed by 4 bases and J by 5 bases, 9 bases remained unmatched. The CDR3 is 15 amino acids. CDR1 and CDR2 from the germline V gene are SGHNT and YYREEE (reference sequence). In DNA, the CDR3 is TGTGCCAGCAGCACCCCGGACAGGGGCGGGTATGGCTACACCTTC. It encodes CASSTPDRGGYGYTF.

For this clonotype: The junction does not match germline at one end; this may be a read error. The chain recombines TRBV2 with TRBJ1-1, with TRBD1 as a possible D gene (5 bases). Germline lookup yields CDR1 SNHLY and CDR2 FYNNEI. The CDR3 consists of 13 residues. The CDR3 sequence is CASGLTENTEAFF. In DNA form, the CDR3 reads TGCGCCAGCGGACTGACAGAGAACACTGAAGCTTTCTTT.

This clonotype was seen ten or more times. The chain has TRBV19 and TRBJ1-1; D is uncertain. The CDR3 extends over 13 amino acids. Germline V gene data show CDR1 as LNHDA and CDR2 as SQIVND (reference sequence). Deletions cut 8 bases from V and 1 base from J, with 11 bases between. CDR3 in DNA: TGTGCCAGTGCCTTGACGAAGAACACTGAAGCTTTCTTT. Translating gives CASALTKNTEAFF.

This clonotype occurred a few times. The rearrangement links TRBV20-1 to TRBJ2-1; D might be TRBD1 or TRBD2, each matching 6 bases. The CDR3 is 13 amino acids. The V end was cut by 1 base, the J end by 9 bases, with 13 bases between. CDR1 is DFQATT, CDR2 SNEGSKA, per germline (reference sequence). The CDR3 DNA follows: TGCAGTGCTAGAGCGGGGGCTGGGGGTGAGCAGTTCTTC. Protein sequence: CSARAGAGGEQFF.

The J gene is TRBJ1-2, the V gene TRBV20-1, with no clear D. Germline assignment: CDR1 DFQATT and CDR2 SNEGSKA (reference sequence). This CDR3 is 14 amino acids long. Trimming stripped 2 bases from V and 4 bases from J, with 14 bases between. In nucleotides, the CDR3 is TGCAGTGCTAGAAGGGCCCCGGGTTCCTATGGCTACACCTTC. Its translation: CSARRAPGSYGYTF.

Only one count was recorded for this clonotype. The V call is TRBV7-2, the J call TRBJ2-7; TRBD1 matches at 12 bases. The CDR3 runs to 17 residues. With V trimmed by 0 bases and J by 2 bases, 5 bases remained unmatched. Germline V lookup: CDR1 SGHTA, CDR2 FQGNSA. The CDR3 DNA follows: TGTGCCAGCAGCTTAGCAGGGACAGGGGGCGCCGCCTACGAGCAGTACTTC. Protein product: CASSLAGTGGAAYEQYF. Looking up the rest from reference TRBV7-2 and TRBJ2-7 gives the full variable domain: GAGVSQSPSNKVTEKGKDVELRCDPISGHTALYWYRQSLGQGLEFLIYFQGNSAPDKSGLPSDRFSAERTGGSVSTLTIQRTQQEDSAVYLCASSLAGTGGAAYEQYFGPGTRLTVT.

This clonotype was counted ten times or more. A read error may account for a junction end that differs from germline. J is TRBJ1-5 and V is TRBV28; 9 nucleotides agree with TRBD1. The germline V gene has CDR1 MDHEN and CDR2 SYDVKM. This CDR3 comprises 15 residues. This CDR3 reads CASILQGARNQPQHF. CDR3 nucleotides: TGTGCCAGCATTTTACAGGGGGCACGGAATCAGCCCCAGCATTTT.

Only a few counts were recorded for this clonotype. V is TRBV5-4 and J is TRBJ1-1; D perhaps matches TRBD1 (6 bases). CDR1 and CDR2 from the germline V gene are SGHNT and YYREEE (reference sequence). Trimming cost V 6 bases and J 0 bases, with 21 bases left between them. The CDR3 totals 17 residues. CDR3 nucleotides: TGTGCCAGCAACCCTGGGGGCGTCGGTTGGGTGAACACTGAAGCTTTCTTT. Translating gives CASNPGGVGWVNTEAFF.

This clonotype was observed a single time. V gene TRBV29-1 combines with J gene TRBJ2-3; D may be TRBD2 (6 bases). Germline assignment: CDR1 SQVTM and CDR2 ANQGSEA. Trimming removed 2 bases from V and 4 bases from J, with 7 bases in between. CDR3 length: 12 amino acids. The CDR3 DNA is TGCAGCGTTGAATCGGGGGCAGATACGCAGTATTTT. Translation: CSVESGADTQYF.

The V gene is TRBV7-6, the J gene TRBJ2-7; D remains unclear. Germline CDR1 and CDR2: SGHVS and FNYEAQ. The CDR3 loop spans 12 amino acids. The V end lost 5 bases, the J end lost 3 bases, and 8 bases lay between the germline ends. The CDR3 protein is CASSQWGYEQYF. The CDR3 DNA is TGTGCCAGCAGCCAATGGGGCTACGAGCAGTACTTC.

The chain couples TRBV15 to TRBJ2-5, with D perhaps matching TRBD1 or TRBD2 (5 bases each). Trimming shortened V by 0 bases and J by 5 bases, and 13 bases separated the two germline ends. Looked up from germline, CDR1 is LNHNV and CDR2 is YYDKDF (reference sequence). There are 15 residues in the CDR3. For the CDR3, the DNA is TGTGCCACCAGCAGAGATCGAGGGGTGATTGAGACCCAGTACTTC. Translating gives CATSRDRGVIETQYF.

Concerning this clonotype: It may be a read error: a sequence one base away is much more abundant. The V and J genes are TRBV5-1 and TRBJ2-2; D might be TRBD2 (6 bases). The CDR3 has 16 amino acids. CDR1 and CDR2 from the germline V gene are SGHRS and YFSETQ. In DNA form, the CDR3 reads TGCGCCAGCAGCTTGGAGGGATCCCCGAACACCGGGGGGCTGTTTTTT. Protein product: CASSLEGSPNTGGLFF.

The chain has TRBV20-1 and TRBJ2-7; 11 bases agree with TRBD1. The CDR3 extends over 13 amino acids. The J segment lost 6 bases and the V segment lost 6 bases, leaving 7 bases of the junction unmatched. Germline CDR1 DFQATT, CDR2 SNEGSKA (reference sequence). The CDR3 DNA is TGCAGTGCCCAGGGACAGGGGGGTCGCGAGCAGTACTTC. Residues: CSAQGQGGREQYF.

V gene TRBV20-1 combines with J gene TRBJ2-5; D is undetermined. Germline V gene data show CDR1 as DFQATT and CDR2 as SNEGSKA (reference sequence). V was clipped by 3 bases and J by 4 bases, with 3 bases between them. The CDR3 contains 10 residues. The CDR3 region is CSASVETQYF. In nucleotides, the CDR3 is TGCAGTGCTAGCGTAGAGACCCAGTACTTC.

Here the CDR3 DNA reads TGTGCCAGCTCACACAGGGAAATGGTGTACGAGCAGTACTTC. It is translated as CASSHREMVYEQYF. This chain connects TRBV18 to TRBJ2-7, with D tentatively TRBD1 (6 bases). Deletions cut 4 bases from V and 4 bases from J, with 14 bases between. This CDR3 contains 14 residues. Germline CDR1 and CDR2: KGHSH and LQKENI.

The chain recombines TRBV5-5 with TRBJ2-7, with D unresolved. The V gene lost 2 bases and the J gene lost 5 bases, with 11 bases spanning the gap. This CDR3 is built from 13 residues. From germline, CDR1 is SGHKS and CDR2 YYEKEE (reference sequence). This chain's CDR3 is CASSLPLGHEQYF. The CDR3 nucleotides are TGTGCCAGCAGCTTACCCCTTGGACACGAGCAGTACTTC. The full variable domain, its missing parts supplied by reference TRBV5-5 and TRBJ2-7, is DAGVTQSPTHLIKTRGQQVTLRCSPISGHKSVSWYQQVLGQGPQFIFQYYEKEERGRGNFPDRFSARQFPNYSSELNVNALLLGDSALYLCASSLPLGHEQYFGPGTRLTVT.

J is TRBJ2-7 and V is TRBV10-3; D may be TRBD1 or TRBD2 (6 bases each). The CDR3 has 15 residues. Trimming removed 4 bases at V and 0 bases at J, with 13 bases between. Germline V gene lookup returns CDR1 ENHRY and CDR2 SYGVKD. The CDR3, as DNA: TGTGCCATCAGTGCGAGGGGGGCCAGCTCCTACGAGCAGTACTTC. Translated: CAISARGASSYEQYF.

The rearrangement links TRBV25-1 to TRBJ2-6; D may be TRBD1 (5 bases). V was trimmed by 3 bases and J by 2 bases, leaving 8 bases between them. Germline CDR1 and CDR2: MGHDK and SYGVNS. CDR3 length: 15 residues. The CDR3 DNA reads as TGTGCCAGCAGTGACCTAGGGGCTGGGGCCAACGTCCTGACTTTC. This encodes CASSDLGAGANVLTF.

This clonotype was counted at least ten times. The rearrangement uses TRBV3-1 and TRBJ1-2, with D hard to call. Germline CDR1 LGHDT, CDR2 YNNKEL (reference sequence). The CDR3 sequence is 14 residues long. V was shortened by 0 bases and J by 6 bases, with 11 bases between the two germline ends. CDR3: CASSQEYMDDGYTF. The CDR3 coding sequence is TGTGCCAGCAGCCAAGAGTATATGGACGATGGCTACACCTTC.

This chain uses TRBV2 with TRBJ2-7, with unresolved D. The germline V gene has CDR1 SNHLY and CDR2 FYNNEI. Trimming removed 7 bases at V and 3 bases at J, with 13 bases between. The CDR3 is made up of 13 amino acids. CDR3 coding DNA: TGTGCCAGCAACCCTCAACAAGGCTACGAGCAGTACTTC. This gives the protein CASNPQQGYEQYF.

The rearrangement uses TRBV7-2 and TRBJ2-7; unclear D gene. Trimming pared 0 bases from V and 1 base from J, leaving 10 bases between. Germline V lookup: CDR1 SGHTA, CDR2 FQGNSA. The CDR3 extends over 15 amino acids. The CDR3 DNA reads as TGTGCCAGCAGCTTAGCCGGGTCCCCTTCCTACGAGCAGTACTTC. This translates into CASSLAGSPSYEQYF. The whole variable domain, remainder taken from reference TRBV7-2 and TRBJ2-7, is GAGVSQSPSNKVTEKGKDVELRCDPISGHTALYWYRQSLGQGLEFLIYFQGNSAPDKSGLPSDRFSAERTGGSVSTLTIQRTQQEDSAVYLCASSLAGSPSYEQYFGPGTRLTVT.